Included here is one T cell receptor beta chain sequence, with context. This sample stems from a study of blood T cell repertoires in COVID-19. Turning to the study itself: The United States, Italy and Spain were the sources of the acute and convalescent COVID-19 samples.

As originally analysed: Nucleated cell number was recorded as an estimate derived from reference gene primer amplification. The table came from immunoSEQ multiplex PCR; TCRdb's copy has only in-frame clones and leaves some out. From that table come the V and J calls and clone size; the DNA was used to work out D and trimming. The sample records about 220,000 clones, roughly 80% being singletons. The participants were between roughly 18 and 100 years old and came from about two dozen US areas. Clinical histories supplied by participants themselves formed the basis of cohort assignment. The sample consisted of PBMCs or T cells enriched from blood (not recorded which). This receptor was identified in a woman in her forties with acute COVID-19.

DNA of the CDR3: TGTGCCAGCAGTTTGACAGATCTTTCGAACACTGAAGCTTTCTTT. Protein product: CASSLTDLSNTEAFF. This chain connects TRBV6-5 to TRBJ1-1, with a possible D match to TRBD1 (5 bases). The CDR3 runs 15 residues. V lost 4 bases and J lost 1, with 13 bases in between. Germline loops: CDR1 MNHEY, CDR2 SVGAGI.